In this sample, the clone carrying this T cell receptor (beta chain) turned up a few times. This sequence may be a read error, since a much larger clone differs from it by one base. The authors built TCR beta libraries using iRepertoire HTBI primers and Arm-PCR of CDR3 regions. TCRdb reanalysed the multiplex PCR reads using MiXCR and keeps one entry per CDR3 protein. The sample has about 440,000 distinct CDR3 sequences; about 15% are singletons. Stated time point: newly diagnosed GD, antithyroid drugs for less than 3 months. Scientists built the TCR library using RNA that was extracted from PBMCs. This sample was taken from a study of regulatory T cells in long-lasting Graves disease. Another study also made use of these data, one on T cells in Graves' hyperthyroidism and ophthalmopathy.

The receptor's source is a woman aged 25 to 39 with Graves disease. The specimen was peripheral blood mononuclear cells (PBMCs), collected at new diagnosis, from a patient treated with antithyroid drugs.

The CDR3 nucleotides read TGTGCCAGCAGCCAAGATTGGGGTCAGCCCCAGCATTTT. Translated, it gives CASSQDWGQPQHF. J is TRBJ1-5 and V is TRBV4-2; D is undetermined. V was clipped by 0 bases and J by 6 bases, with 6 bases between them. The CDR3 spans 13 residues. The germline V gene encodes CDR1 LGHNA and CDR2 YNFKEQ.